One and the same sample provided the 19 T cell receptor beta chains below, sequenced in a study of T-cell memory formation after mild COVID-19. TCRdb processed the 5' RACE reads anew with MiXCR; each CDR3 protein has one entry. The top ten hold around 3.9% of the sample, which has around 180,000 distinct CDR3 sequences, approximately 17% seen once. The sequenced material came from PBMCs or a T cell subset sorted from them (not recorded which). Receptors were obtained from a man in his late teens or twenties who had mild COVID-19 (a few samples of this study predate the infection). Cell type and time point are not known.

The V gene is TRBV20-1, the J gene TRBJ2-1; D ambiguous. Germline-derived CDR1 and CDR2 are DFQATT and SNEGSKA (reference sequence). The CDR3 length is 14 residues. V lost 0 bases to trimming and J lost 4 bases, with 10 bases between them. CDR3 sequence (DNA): TGCAGTGCTAGAGATCCGCGACTGTACAATGAGCAGTTCTTC. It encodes CSARDPRLYNEQFF.

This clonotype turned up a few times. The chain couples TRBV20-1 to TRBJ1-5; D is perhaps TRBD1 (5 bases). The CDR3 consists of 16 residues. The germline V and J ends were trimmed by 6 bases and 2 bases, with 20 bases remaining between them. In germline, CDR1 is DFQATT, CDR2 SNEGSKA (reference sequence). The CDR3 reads CSAPGGFPHGNQPQHF. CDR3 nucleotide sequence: TGCAGTGCCCCGGGGGGGTTCCCTCATGGCAATCAGCCCCAGCATTTT.

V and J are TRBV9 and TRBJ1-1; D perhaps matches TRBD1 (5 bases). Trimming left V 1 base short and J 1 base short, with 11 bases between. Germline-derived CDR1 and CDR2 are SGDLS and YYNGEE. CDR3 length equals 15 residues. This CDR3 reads CASSVTGTSNTEAFF. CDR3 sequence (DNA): TGTGCCAGCAGCGTAACAGGTACCTCGAACACTGAAGCTTTCTTT.

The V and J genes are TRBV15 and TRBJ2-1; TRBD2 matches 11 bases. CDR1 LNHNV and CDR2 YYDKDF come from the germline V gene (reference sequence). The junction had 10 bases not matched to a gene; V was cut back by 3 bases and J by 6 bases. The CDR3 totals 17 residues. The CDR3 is CATSRDHTSGSVNEQFF. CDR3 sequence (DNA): TGTGCCACCAGCAGGGACCATACTAGCGGGAGTGTCAATGAGCAGTTCTTC.

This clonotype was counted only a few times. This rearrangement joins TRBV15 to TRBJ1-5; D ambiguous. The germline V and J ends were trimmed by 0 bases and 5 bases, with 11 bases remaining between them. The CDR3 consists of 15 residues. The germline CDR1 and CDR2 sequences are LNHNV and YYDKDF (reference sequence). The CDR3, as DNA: TGTGCCACCAGCAGAGATCGAGCCCCGTATCAGCCCCAGCATTTT. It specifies CATSRDRAPYQPQHF.

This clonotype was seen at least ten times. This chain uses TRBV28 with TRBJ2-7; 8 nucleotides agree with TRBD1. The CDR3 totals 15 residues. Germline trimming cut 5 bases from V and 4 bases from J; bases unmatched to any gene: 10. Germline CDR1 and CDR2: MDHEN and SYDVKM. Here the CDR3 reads CASSESGTGLYEQYV. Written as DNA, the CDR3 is TGTGCCAGCAGTGAATCGGGGACAGGCCTTTACGAGCAGTACGTC.

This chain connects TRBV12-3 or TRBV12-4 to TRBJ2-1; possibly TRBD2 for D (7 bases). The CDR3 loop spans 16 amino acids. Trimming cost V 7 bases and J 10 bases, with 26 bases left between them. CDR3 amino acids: CASTPGGLNPKGEQFF. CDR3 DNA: TGTGCCAGCACCCCGGGGGGCCTCAACCCAAAGGGGGAGCAGTTCTTC.

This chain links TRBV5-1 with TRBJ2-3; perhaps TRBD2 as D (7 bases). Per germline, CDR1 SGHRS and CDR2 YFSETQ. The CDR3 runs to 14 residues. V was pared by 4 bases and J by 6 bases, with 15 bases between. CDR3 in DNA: TGCGCCAGCAGCCCGGGGGGCAGGGAGGATACGCAGTATTTT. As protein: CASSPGGREDTQYF.

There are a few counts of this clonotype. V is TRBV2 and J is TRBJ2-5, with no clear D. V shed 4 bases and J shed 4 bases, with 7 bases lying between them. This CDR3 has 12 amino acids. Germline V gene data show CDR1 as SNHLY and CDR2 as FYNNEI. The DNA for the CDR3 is TGTGCCAGCAGTGGAGATTTAGAGACCCAGTACTTC. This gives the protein CASSGDLETQYF.

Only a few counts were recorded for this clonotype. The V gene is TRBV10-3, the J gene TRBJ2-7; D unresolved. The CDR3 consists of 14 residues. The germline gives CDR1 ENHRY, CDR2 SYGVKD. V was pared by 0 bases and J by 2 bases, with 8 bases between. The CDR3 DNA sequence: TGTGCCATCAGTGAGTCCCTCGGAACCTACGAGCAGTACTTC. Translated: CAISESLGTYEQYF.

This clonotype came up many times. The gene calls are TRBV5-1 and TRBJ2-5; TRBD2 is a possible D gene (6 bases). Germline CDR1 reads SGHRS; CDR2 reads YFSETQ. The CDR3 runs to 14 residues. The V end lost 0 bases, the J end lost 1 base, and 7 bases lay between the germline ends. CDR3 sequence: CASSLVGGQETQYF. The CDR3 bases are TGCGCCAGCAGCTTGGTGGGGGGCCAAGAGACCCAGTACTTC.

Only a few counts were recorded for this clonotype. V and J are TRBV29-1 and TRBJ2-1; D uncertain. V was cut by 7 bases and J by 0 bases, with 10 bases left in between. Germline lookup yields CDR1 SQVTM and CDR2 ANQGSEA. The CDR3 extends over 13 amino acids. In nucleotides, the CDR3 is TGCAGCGCCCGACCCTCCTCCTACAATGAGCAGTTCTTC. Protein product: CSARPSSYNEQFF.

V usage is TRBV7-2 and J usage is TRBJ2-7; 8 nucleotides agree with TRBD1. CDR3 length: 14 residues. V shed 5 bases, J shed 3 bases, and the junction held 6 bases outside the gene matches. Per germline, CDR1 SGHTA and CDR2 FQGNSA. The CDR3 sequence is CASSPQGGGYEQYF. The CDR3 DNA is TGTGCCAGCAGCCCACAGGGGGGCGGCTACGAGCAGTACTTC.

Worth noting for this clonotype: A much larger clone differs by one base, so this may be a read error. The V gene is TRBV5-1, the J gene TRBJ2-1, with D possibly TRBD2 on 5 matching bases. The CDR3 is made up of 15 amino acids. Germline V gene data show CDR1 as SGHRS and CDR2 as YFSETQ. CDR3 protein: CASSLLPTRRNEKFF. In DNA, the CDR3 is TGCGCCAGCAGCTTGCTCCCGACCCGGAGGAATGAGAAGTTCTTC.

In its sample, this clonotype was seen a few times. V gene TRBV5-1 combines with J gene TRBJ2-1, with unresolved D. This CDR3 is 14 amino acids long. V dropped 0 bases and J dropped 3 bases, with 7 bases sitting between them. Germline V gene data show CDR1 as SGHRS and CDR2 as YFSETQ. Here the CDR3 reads CASSLVQSYNEQFF. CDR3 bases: TGCGCCAGCAGCTTGGTGCAGAGCTACAATGAGCAGTTCTTC.

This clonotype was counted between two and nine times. CDR3 sequence (DNA): TGCGCCAGCAGCCATTCCCGGGACAGAAATTCACCCCTCCACTTT. This sequence encodes CASSHSRDRNSPLHF. This rearrangement joins TRBV5-1 to TRBJ1-6; 7 bases match TRBD1. CDR3 length equals 15 residues. The germline gives CDR1 SGHRS, CDR2 YFSETQ. With 4 bases clipped from V and 7 bases from J, the junction kept 8 bases outside the gene matches. The entire variable domain, with the rest obtained from reference TRBV5-1 and TRBJ1-6, is as follows: KAGVTQTPRYLIKTRGQQVTLSCSPISGHRSVSWYQQTPGQGLQFLFEYFSETQRNKGNFPGRFSGRQFSNSRSEMNVSTLELGDSALYLCASSHSRDRNSPLHFGNGTRLTVT.

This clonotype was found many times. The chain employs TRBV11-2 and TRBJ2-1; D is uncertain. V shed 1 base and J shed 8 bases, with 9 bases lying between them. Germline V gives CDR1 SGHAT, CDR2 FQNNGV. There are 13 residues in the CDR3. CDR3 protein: CASSLVPGHEQFF. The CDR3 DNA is TGTGCCAGCAGCTTAGTCCCTGGCCATGAGCAGTTCTTC.

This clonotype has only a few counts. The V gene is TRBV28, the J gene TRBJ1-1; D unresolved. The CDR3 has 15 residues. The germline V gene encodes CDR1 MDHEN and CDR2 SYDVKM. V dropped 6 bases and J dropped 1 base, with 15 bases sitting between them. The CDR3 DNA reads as TGTGCCAGCAGCTCTGCGGGGATGTCGAACACTGAAGCTTTCTTT. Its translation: CASSSAGMSNTEAFF.

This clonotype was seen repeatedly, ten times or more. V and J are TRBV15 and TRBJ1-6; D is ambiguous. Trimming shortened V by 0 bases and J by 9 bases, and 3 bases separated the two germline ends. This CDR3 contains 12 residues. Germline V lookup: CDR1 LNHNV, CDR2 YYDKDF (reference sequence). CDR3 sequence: CATSRDLSPLHF. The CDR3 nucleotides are TGTGCCACCAGCAGAGATCTTTCACCCCTCCACTTT.